Each of the 13 T cell receptor beta chains below was sequenced from the same sample in a study of a mutant IDH1 vaccine in newly diagnosed glioma. TCRdb's table, derived via immunoSEQ multiplex PCR, lists solely in-frame clones and lacks some. The sample records roughly 60,000 clones, 80% being singletons. Time point noted: week 23, last vaccination. The investigators gave 300 ug of mutant IDH1 20-mer peptide in each vaccine dose, together with topical imiquimod. No antigen is known for these receptors. The material sequenced was PBMCs, taken from a glioma patient whose treatment included an IDH1 peptide vaccine. These receptors all come from a man in his forties with glioma.

This clone was picked up a small number of times. The chain has TRBV27 and TRBJ1-5; D ambiguous. This CDR3 comprises 13 residues. Looked up from germline, CDR1 is MNHEY and CDR2 is SMNVEV (reference sequence). Trimming took 3 bases from V and 7 from J, leaving 10 bases between them. CDR3 nucleotides: TGTGCCAGCAGTTTGGGGTTCGGACAGCCCCAGCATTTT. Translation: CASSLGFGQPQHF.

The V call is TRBV6-6, the J call TRBJ2-7; 9 positions agree with TRBD1. Germline values: CDR1 MNHNY, CDR2 SVGAGI (reference sequence). This CDR3 has 13 residues. With 6 bases clipped from V and 6 bases from J, the junction kept 6 bases outside the gene matches. CDR3 protein: CASSPNRGPEQYF. DNA of the CDR3: TGTGCCAGCAGCCCCAACAGGGGGCCCGAGCAGTACTTC.

This clone has only a few counts. The CDR3 here is CASGSPPETRAFF. CDR3 nucleotide sequence: TGTGCTAGTGGTTCCCCCCCGGAGACACGGGCTTTCTTT. This chain joins TRBV12-5 and TRBJ1-1; D is unresolved. The length of the CDR3 is 13 residues. Germline values: CDR1 LGHNT, CDR2 FRNRAP. V dropped 4 bases and J dropped 11 bases, with 17 bases sitting between them.

The CDR3 sequence: CASSDWTGGSNTEAFF. CDR3 nucleotide sequence: TGTGCCAGCAGCGATTGGACAGGGGGCTCGAACACTGAAGCTTTCTTT. This chain joins TRBV7-9 and TRBJ1-1, with TRBD1 identical over 11 bases. CDR3 length: 16 amino acids. Germline loops: CDR1 SEHNR, CDR2 FQNEAQ (reference sequence). The J segment lost 1 base and the V segment lost 5 bases, leaving 6 bases of the junction unmatched.

The chain joins TRBV6-4 to TRBJ2-1; 7 nucleotides line up with TRBD1. Losses at the gene ends were 10 bases for V and 5 bases for J; bases not matched to a gene: 11. This CDR3 is built from 14 residues. Germline V gene data show CDR1 as MRHNA and CDR2 as SNTAGT. The CDR3: CATSKGAFNNEQFF. The CDR3 region has the DNA TGTGCCACCTCAAAGGGGGCCTTCAACAATGAGCAGTTCTTC.

The V call is TRBV6-4, the J call TRBJ1-5; no clear D. The CDR3 is 13 residues long. Trimming removed 3 bases at V and 6 bases at J, with 9 bases between. Germline V gene data show CDR1 as MRHNA and CDR2 as SNTAGT. CDR3 sequence reads: CASSEERGQPQHF. The CDR3 coding sequence is TGTGCCAGCAGTGAGGAAAGAGGTCAGCCCCAGCATTTT.

The chain couples TRBV7-9 to TRBJ2-3, with 10 bases that match TRBD2. This CDR3 has 14 residues. The germline V gene has CDR1 SEHNR and CDR2 FQNEAQ (reference sequence). Unmatched junction bases numbered 8, after V lost 5 bases and J lost 9 bases. The CDR3 sequence: CASSHSGGGGTQYF. CDR3 bases: TGTGCCAGCAGCCACAGCGGGGGGGGAGGGACGCAGTATTTT.

The V gene is TRBV7-2, the J gene TRBJ2-1, with D uncertain. In germline, CDR1 is SGHTA, CDR2 FQGNSA. V lost 8 bases and J 0 bases, leaving 8 bases between the germline ends. The CDR3 totals 13 residues. CDR3 nucleotides: TGTGCCAGCCTAGAAAGCTCCTACAATGAGCAGTTCTTC. Translating it yields CASLESSYNEQFF.

This clone appeared a single time. CDR3 DNA sequence: TGTGCCAGCAACTCAGGGGATGGTACAGATACGCAGTATTTT. Its translation: CASNSGDGTDTQYF. The gene calls are TRBV5-8 and TRBJ2-3, with a possible D match to TRBD1 (6 bases). Germline CDR1 and CDR2: SGHTS and YDEGEE. There are 14 residues in the CDR3. With 6 bases removed from V and 3 bases from J, the gap between germline ends came to 14 bases.

The chain has TRBV5-1 and TRBJ1-1; D gene ambiguous. V lost 3 bases, J lost 0 bases, and 6 bases lay in between. Germline V lookup: CDR1 SGHRS, CDR2 YFSETQ. The CDR3 length is 13 residues. CDR3 protein: CASSSGMNTEAFF. In nucleotides, the CDR3 is TGCGCCAGCAGCTCAGGAATGAACACTGAAGCTTTCTTT.

V usage is TRBV5-1 and J usage is TRBJ2-5, with 9 bases aligning to TRBD1. This CDR3 has 15 amino acids. Trimming at V came to 4 bases and at J to 5 bases, leaving 9 bases not matched to a gene. Germline lookup yields CDR1 SGHRS and CDR2 YFSETQ. The CDR3 sequence: CASSPTGTGHETQYF. As DNA, the CDR3 is TGCGCCAGCAGCCCGACTGGGACAGGGCACGAGACCCAGTACTTC. Complete variable domain (other parts from reference TRBV5-1 and TRBJ2-5): KAGVTQTPRYLIKTRGQQVTLSCSPISGHRSVSWYQQTPGQGLQFLFEYFSETQRNKGNFPGRFSGRQFSNSRSEMNVSTLELGDSALYLCASSPTGTGHETQYFGPGTRLLVL.

The CDR3 is CASSEVQGAIGTDTQYF. In DNA form, the CDR3 reads TGTGCCAGCAGTGAGGTACAGGGGGCCATAGGAACAGATACGCAGTATTTT. The chain carries TRBV6-1 and TRBJ2-3; 9 bases fit TRBD1. The CDR3 covers 17 residues. Trimming at V came to 3 bases and at J to 3 bases, leaving 10 bases not matched to a gene. Per germline, CDR1 MNHNS and CDR2 SASEGT.

This chain links TRBV6-1 with TRBJ1-2; TRBD1 matches 8 bases. J gave up 6 bases and V 4 bases, and 4 bases lay outside the gene matches. Germline V CDR1 and CDR2: MNHNS, SASEGT. The CDR3 contains 13 residues. DNA for the CDR3: TGTGCCAGCAGTGCGACAGGGGTTAATGGCTACACCTTC. Protein: CASSATGVNGYTF.